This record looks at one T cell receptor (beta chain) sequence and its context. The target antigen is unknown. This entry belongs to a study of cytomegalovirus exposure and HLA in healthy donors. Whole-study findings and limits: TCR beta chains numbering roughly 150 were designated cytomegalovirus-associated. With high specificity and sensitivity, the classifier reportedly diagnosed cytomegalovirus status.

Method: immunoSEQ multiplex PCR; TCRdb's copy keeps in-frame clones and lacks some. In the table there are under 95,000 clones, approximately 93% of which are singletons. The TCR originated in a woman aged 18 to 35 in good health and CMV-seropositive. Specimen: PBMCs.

The CDR3 sequence is CAVGPEVPGELFF. The DNA for the CDR3 is TGCGCCGTTGGTCCGGAGGTCCCCGGGGAGCTGTTTTTT. The gene calls are TRBV5-1 and TRBJ2-2, with D possibly TRBD2 on 5 matching bases. CDR1 is SGHRS, CDR2 YFSETQ, per germline. This CDR3 has 13 amino acids. Trimming removed 10 bases at V and 6 bases at J, with 16 bases between.